What follows are 16 T cell receptor beta chains derived from one specimen sequenced in a study of neoadjuvant anti-PD-1 for oral cavity cancer (dated by TCRdb to about 2021). Libraries were constructed by the immunoSEQ multiplex PCR assay. The source is immuneACCESS, and TCRdb retained only in-frame sequences with V and J called. Part of the clones is not carried over; for the studies checked, unresolved V genes explain less than half of this, and the remainder is unexplained. The sample data list about 14,000 clones, and about 70% of these were observed just once. The ten largest clones represent over 3% of the sample. The time point tag for this specimen amounts to: before neoadjuvant nivolumab. Sequenced here: PBMCs, sampled before nivolumab (anti-PD-1) treatment. The receptors stem from a person between 35 and 79 years old with oral cavity squamous cell carcinoma.

The V and J genes are TRBV7-6 and TRBJ2-1; TRBD1 is a possible D gene (7 bases). Trimming removed 4 bases at V and 7 bases at J, with 23 bases between. Germline V CDR1 and CDR2: SGHVS, FNYEAQ. The CDR3 totals 17 residues. The chain's CDR3 is CASSSFDRVIGGNEQFF. The CDR3 DNA is TGTGCCAGCAGCTCGTTCGACAGGGTGATAGGAGGGAATGAGCAGTTCTTC.

The chain uses TRBV2 and TRBJ2-4; 8 bases align to TRBD1. The trim removed 4 bases at V and 8 bases at J, leaving 10 bases unmatched. The CDR3 is made up of 15 amino acids. Germline CDR1 and CDR2: SNHLY and FYNNEI. DNA for the CDR3: TGTGCCAGCAGTGCAGGGGGCGGTTGGAGGCACATTCAGTACTTC. This sequence encodes CASSAGGGWRHIQYF.

The gene calls are TRBV5-6 and TRBJ2-1; D is unresolved. The CDR3 sequence is 14 residues long. Trimming removed 2 bases at V and 0 bases at J, with 6 bases between. The germline V gene encodes CDR1 SGHDT and CDR2 YYEEEE. The CDR3 loop is CASSFPSSYNEQFF. The CDR3 DNA follows: TGTGCCAGCAGCTTCCCGAGCTCCTACAATGAGCAGTTCTTC.

The chain is built from TRBV5-4 and TRBJ2-1; 7 bases agree with TRBD2. Germline V CDR1 and CDR2: SGHNT, YYREEE (reference sequence). Germline trimming cut 1 base from V and 0 bases from J; bases unmatched to any gene: 1. The CDR3 extends over 15 amino acids. CDR3 loop: CASSLRGSSYNEQFF. DNA of the CDR3: TGTGCCAGCAGCTTGCGCGGGAGCTCCTACAATGAGCAGTTCTTC.

In this sample, this clone turned up a few times. The V call is TRBV2, the J call TRBJ1-2, with D possibly TRBD1 on 5 matching bases. CDR3 length: 15 residues. CDR1 is SNHLY, CDR2 FYNNEI, per germline. V lost 8 bases to trimming and J lost 7 bases, with 23 bases between them. CDR3 DNA: TGTGCCAGCTCACTCGAGGGTCAGGGCCGGGGTGGCTACACCTTC. Encoded protein: CASSLEGQGRGGYTF. Using reference TRBV2 and TRBJ1-2 for the parts outside the CDR3, the full variable domain is EPEVTQTPSHQVTQMGQEVILRCVPISNHLYFYWYRQILGQKVEFLVSFYNNEISEKSEIFDDQFSVERPDGSNFTLKIRSTKLEDSAMYFCASSLEGQGRGGYTFGSGTRLTVV.

V usage is TRBV30 and J usage is TRBJ1-5, with 7 nucleotides matching TRBD1. Germline CDR1 is GTSNPN and CDR2 is SVGIG (reference sequence). The ends lost 2 bases at V and 0 bases at J; junction bases unmatched: 7. This CDR3 is 16 amino acids long. The DNA of the CDR3 is TGTGCCTGGAGTACCCCTGGGACAGTTAGCAATCAGCCCCAGCATTTT. This encodes CAWSTPGTVSNQPQHF.

The table lists this clone with a few counts. The CDR3: CASSPGQLWANYGYTF. The CDR3 nucleotides read TGTGCCAGCAGCCCGGGACAGCTATGGGCTAACTATGGCTACACCTTC. The V and J genes are TRBV7-8 and TRBJ1-2; 7 nucleotides align to TRBD1. V lost 5 bases to trimming and J lost 0 bases; unmatched junction nucleotides: 9. The CDR3 runs to 16 residues. The germline V gene encodes CDR1 SGHVS and CDR2 FQNEAQ.

V usage is TRBV6-1 and J usage is TRBJ1-1; D uncertain. Germline values: CDR1 MNHNS, CDR2 SASEGT. V was cut by 1 base and J by 2 bases, with 5 bases left in between. This CDR3 spans 13 amino acids. For the CDR3, the DNA is TGTGCCAGCAGTGAAGGGATTAACACTGAAGCTTTCTTT. This sequence encodes CASSEGINTEAFF.

The V gene is TRBV30, the J gene TRBJ1-1; D not certain. The CDR3 has 14 residues. In germline, CDR1 is GTSNPN, CDR2 SVGIG (reference sequence). Trimming shortened V by 1 base and J by 0 bases, and 9 bases separated the two germline ends. The CDR3 reads CAWSGYPMNTEAFF. In DNA form, the CDR3 reads TGTGCCTGGAGTGGCTACCCGATGAACACTGAAGCTTTCTTT.

The chain carries TRBV6-5 and TRBJ1-4; D remains ambiguous. V was pared by 4 bases and J by 5 bases, with 17 bases between. The CDR3 loop spans 16 amino acids. Germline values: CDR1 MNHEY, CDR2 SVGAGI. CDR3 loop: CASSFRGRQANEKLFF. The CDR3 nucleotides are TGTGCCAGCAGTTTCCGCGGGAGGCAGGCAAATGAAAAACTGTTTTTT.

V is TRBV5-1 and J is TRBJ2-7; D might be TRBD1 (5 bases). V was shortened by 3 bases and J by 4 bases, with 8 bases between the two germline ends. Per germline, CDR1 SGHRS and CDR2 YFSETQ. The length of the CDR3 is 12 residues. Here the CDR3 reads CASSSTEYEQYF. The CDR3 DNA sequence: TGCGCCAGCAGCTCGACAGAATACGAGCAGTACTTC.

The chain carries TRBV7-9 and TRBJ2-7, with D hard to call. V lost 6 bases, J lost 2 bases, and 8 bases lay in between. The CDR3 has 12 residues. The germline V gene encodes CDR1 SEHNR and CDR2 FQNEAQ (reference sequence). CDR3 bases: TGTGCCAGCAGTCCCGTTCCCTACGAGCAGTACTTC. It yields the protein CASSPVPYEQYF.

A few counts support this clone. The chain joins TRBV5-4 to TRBJ2-5; either TRBD1 or TRBD2 may fit D (5 bases each). Deletions cut 4 bases from V and 4 bases from J, with 17 bases between. This CDR3 has 15 residues. Germline CDR1 is SGHNT and CDR2 is YYREEE (reference sequence). The CDR3 loop is CASSPPGAVGETQYF. The CDR3 coding sequence is TGTGCCAGCAGCCCCCCCGGGGCAGTCGGAGAGACCCAGTACTTC.

This clone was recorded a few times. V and J are TRBV5-1 and TRBJ2-1, with 9 bases fitting TRBD2. CDR1 is SGHRS and CDR2 is YFSETQ in the germline V gene. The CDR3 spans 16 residues. Trimming removed 0 bases from V and 6 bases from J; junction bases left unmatched: 7. CDR3 sequence: CASSLGPRTSVNEQFF. The CDR3 DNA reads as TGCGCCAGCAGCTTGGGTCCAAGGACTAGCGTCAATGAGCAGTTCTTC.

A note on this clone: A junction end diverges from the germline sequence, so it may reflect a read error. The V gene is TRBV6-4, the J gene TRBJ1-3; D uncertain. The CDR3 loop spans 16 amino acids. The germline V gene has CDR1 MRHNA and CDR2 SNTAGT. The DNA for the CDR3 is TGTGCCGGCAGTGACATTGCGGCGAGCTCTGGAAACACCATATATTTT. Translation: CAGSDIAASSGNTIYF.

V usage is TRBV5-1 and J usage is TRBJ1-2; no clear D gene. Looked up from germline, CDR1 is SGHRS and CDR2 is YFSETQ. Trimming shortened V by 4 bases and J by 8 bases, and 18 bases separated the two germline ends. The CDR3 runs to 14 residues. CDR3 DNA sequence: TGCGCCAGCAGCCGTCGGATACTAAGGGAGGGCTACACCTTC. It codes for CASSRRILREGYTF.